The 28 T cell receptor beta chains below come from one sample, sequenced in a study of blood T cell repertoires in COVID-19. Profiling relied on immunoSEQ multiplex PCR, and the TCRdb table lists in-frame clones only, not all of them. The sample records 200,000 to 250,000 clones, 90% being singletons. Sequences were obtained from peripheral blood. Source of these receptors: a man aged 25 to 40 with COVID-19, enrolled during active disease.

This rearrangement joins TRBV5-8 to TRBJ2-1; D gene unclear. V was pared by 4 bases and J by 7 bases, with 6 bases between. The germline V gene has CDR1 SGHTS and CDR2 YDEGEE. The CDR3 loop spans 11 amino acids. For the CDR3, the DNA is TGTGCCAGCAGCCTACAGAATGAGCAGTTCTTC. As protein: CASSLQNEQFF.

The rearrangement joins TRBV7-2 to TRBJ1-5; 7 nucleotides match TRBD1. V shed 3 bases, J shed 6 bases, and the junction held 8 bases outside the gene matches. CDR1 is SGHTA, CDR2 FQGNSA, per germline. The CDR3 is 15 amino acids. The CDR3, as DNA: TGTGCCAGCAGCTTCCTCAGGGGGACGGGTCAGCCCCAGCATTTT. Its protein is CASSFLRGTGQPQHF.

The chain recombines TRBV6-5 with TRBJ1-2, with D tentatively TRBD1 (5 bases). Between the trimmed V and J ends, which lost 5 bases and 5 bases, there was a span of 6 bases. This CDR3 comprises 11 residues. From germline, CDR1 is MNHEY and CDR2 SVGAGI. The CDR3 bases are TGTGCCAGCAGTCCAGGGTATGGCTACACCTTC. Its translation: CASSPGYGYTF.

The J gene is TRBJ1-2, the V gene TRBV5-4; 8 bases are shared with TRBD1. V shed 4 bases and J 4 bases; nucleotides not matched to a gene: 12. The CDR3 spans 16 residues. Germline lookup yields CDR1 SGHNT and CDR2 YYREEE (reference sequence). CDR3 protein: CASSQTGTGIRYGYTF. In DNA, the CDR3 is TGTGCCAGCAGCCAGACCGGGACAGGAATACGCTATGGCTACACCTTC.

This chain links TRBV14 with TRBJ2-3; 7 nucleotides align to TRBD2. Per germline, CDR1 SGHDN and CDR2 FVKESK. V lost 1 base and J lost 4; bases outside the gene matches: 11. This CDR3 contains 17 residues. CDR3 region: CASSQVSRGVRPDTQYF. CDR3 DNA sequence: TGTGCCAGCAGCCAAGTATCACGGGGGGTTCGGCCAGATACGCAGTATTTT.

The chain carries TRBV6-5 and TRBJ1-3; maybe TRBD1 (6 bases). The CDR3 loop spans 11 amino acids. The germline V and J ends were trimmed by 8 bases and 8 bases, with 10 bases remaining between them. Looked up from germline, CDR1 is MNHEY and CDR2 is SVGAGI. Here the CDR3 reads CASRKGDTIYF. The CDR3 DNA is TGTGCCAGCCGTAAGGGGGACACCATATATTTT.

The chain uses TRBV29-1 and TRBJ1-2; no reliable D call. CDR1 and CDR2 from the germline V gene are SQVTM and ANQGSEA. CDR3 length equals 13 residues. V lost 5 bases to trimming and J lost 0 bases, with 10 bases between them. The CDR3 bases are TGCAGCGTTCTGGGTACAGCTAACTATGGCTACACCTTC. Its translation: CSVLGTANYGYTF.

Written as DNA, the CDR3 is TGTGCTAGTGGTTTAGAACAGGGGGCAGACACTGAAGCTTTCTTT. Translation gives CASGLEQGADTEAFF. The chain carries TRBV12-5 and TRBJ1-1; TRBD1 aligns across 9 bases. The CDR3 consists of 15 residues. J gave up 3 bases and V 3 bases, and 5 bases lay outside the gene matches. CDR1 is LGHNT, CDR2 FRNRAP, per germline.

The chain carries TRBV11-2 and TRBJ2-1, with D possibly matching TRBD1 (5 bases). The CDR3 runs to 14 residues. Germline V gene lookup returns CDR1 SGHAT and CDR2 FQNNGV. Trimming cost V 2 bases and J 9 bases, with 14 bases left between them. The CDR3 nucleotides read TGTGCCAGCAGCTTAAGGCAGGGTGACGGTGAGCAGTTCTTC. Protein product: CASSLRQGDGEQFF. Variable domain in full (rest from reference TRBV11-2 and TRBJ2-1): EAGVAQSPRYKIIEKRQSVAFWCNPISGHATLYWYQQILGQGPKLLIQFQNNGVVDDSQLPKDRFSAERLKGVDSTLKIQPAKLEDSAVYLCASSLRQGDGEQFFGPGTRLTVL.

This rearrangement joins TRBV3-1 (or the pseudogene TRBV3-2) to TRBJ1-2, with TRBD1 matching over 9 bases. The CDR3 consists of 13 residues. V lost 7 bases and J lost 7; bases outside the gene matches: 7. CDR1 and CDR2 (germline): LGHDT, YNNKEL (reference sequence). The CDR3 reads CASNIQGAGGYTF. The CDR3 DNA reads as TGTGCCAGCAACATACAGGGGGCGGGTGGCTACACCTTC.

The rearrangement links TRBV28 to TRBJ2-6; the match to TRBD1 covers 10 bases. The germline V gene has CDR1 MDHEN and CDR2 SYDVKM. The CDR3 length is 18 residues. The V and J ends lost 6 bases and 0 bases, in that order; junction bases with no gene match: 8. CDR3 region: CASRLTGGLGSGANVLTF. CDR3 bases: TGTGCCAGCAGACTGACAGGGGGCCTCGGCTCTGGGGCCAACGTCCTGACTTTC.

The chain recombines TRBV7-2 with TRBJ1-2; 8 bases align to TRBD1. CDR1 and CDR2 (germline): SGHTA, FQGNSA. This CDR3 contains 15 residues. Unmatched junction bases numbered 9, after V lost 5 bases and J lost 4 bases. The CDR3 DNA reads as TGTGCCAGCAGCCCGTCGGACAGGGTGGTCTATGGCTACACCTTC. Translation: CASSPSDRVVYGYTF.

The rearrangement joins TRBV6-2 or TRBV6-3 to TRBJ1-5; D not resolved. CDR1 and CDR2 from the germline V gene are MNHEY and SVGEGT. V was trimmed by 1 base and J by 6 bases, leaving 16 bases between them. The CDR3 is 16 amino acids. Here the CDR3 reads CASSYYPGSSGQPQHF. In DNA form, the CDR3 reads TGTGCCAGCAGTTACTACCCCGGGTCTTCGGGTCAGCCCCAGCATTTT.

The rearrangement links TRBV19 to TRBJ2-2; 7 bases map to TRBD2. Germline V gives CDR1 LNHDA, CDR2 SQIVND (reference sequence). CDR3 size: 16 residues. Germline trimming cut 7 bases from V and 6 bases from J; bases unmatched to any gene: 14. The CDR3 protein is CASTPWGGSPSGELFF. The CDR3 coding sequence is TGTGCCAGTACCCCGTGGGGCGGGAGCCCCTCCGGGGAGCTGTTTTTT. Together with reference TRBV19 and TRBJ2-2, the CDR3 gives the full variable domain: DGGITQSPKYLFRKEGQNVTLSCEQNLNHDAMYWYRQDPGQGLRLIYYSQIVNDFQKGDIAEGYSVSREKKESFPLTVTSAQKNPTAFYLCASTPWGGSPSGELFFGEGSRLTVL.

This clone was detected only a few times. This rearrangement joins TRBV7-9 to TRBJ2-1; 10 nucleotides match TRBD1. The length of the CDR3 is 13 residues. V lost 10 bases, J lost 6 bases, and 6 bases stayed unmatched. Germline loops: CDR1 SEHNR, CDR2 FQNEAQ (reference sequence). The CDR3 nucleotides are TGTGCCACCGGGGGGACAGGGGTCAATGAGCAGTTCTTC. It is translated as CATGGTGVNEQFF.

The chain recombines TRBV5-1 with TRBJ2-1; 7 nucleotides match TRBD2. V lost 0 bases to trimming and J lost 5 bases; unmatched junction nucleotides: 8. The CDR3 contains 16 residues. The germline CDR1 and CDR2 sequences are SGHRS and YFSETQ. CDR3 region: CASSLDEAGLDNEQFF. In DNA, the CDR3 is TGCGCCAGCAGCTTGGATGAAGCGGGATTAGACAATGAGCAGTTCTTC.

The chain joins TRBV19 to TRBJ1-1, with 11 bases fitting TRBD1. Germline CDR1 reads LNHDA; CDR2 reads SQIVND (reference sequence). Losses at the gene ends were 5 bases for V and 4 bases for J; bases not matched to a gene: 6. The CDR3 contains 15 residues. The CDR3 DNA is TGTGCCAGTAGTCCGAGGGACAGGGGGGGCACTGAAGCTTTCTTT. Protein sequence: CASSPRDRGGTEAFF. The full variable domain, its missing parts supplied by reference TRBV19 and TRBJ1-1, is DGGITQSPKYLFRKEGQNVTLSCEQNLNHDAMYWYRQDPGQGLRLIYYSQIVNDFQKGDIAEGYSVSREKKESFPLTVTSAQKNPTAFYLCASSPRDRGGTEAFFGQGTRLTVV.

This sequence joins TRBV28 and TRBJ2-3; D call uncertain. This CDR3 has 15 residues. Germline CDR1 reads MDHEN; CDR2 reads SYDVKM. Trimming removed 3 bases from V and 4 bases from J, with 14 bases in between. The CDR3 coding sequence is TGTGCCAGCAGTTTGTCGGAGTTCCTCCCAGATACGCAGTATTTT. This encodes CASSLSEFLPDTQYF.

The chain carries TRBV15 and TRBJ1-2, with a weak D call TRBD1 (6 bases). Between the trimmed V and J ends, which lost 1 base and 5 bases, there was a span of 17 bases. CDR3 length: 16 residues. Germline-derived CDR1 and CDR2 are LNHNV and YYDKDF (reference sequence). Written as DNA, the CDR3 is TGTGCCACCAGCAGAGCCACTACAGGGTTCCTATATGGCTACACCTTC. This codes for CATSRATTGFLYGYTF.

The chain has TRBV6-4 and TRBJ2-1; 12 bases align to TRBD2. CDR1 and CDR2 from the germline V gene are MRHNA and SNTAGT. V lost 2 bases to trimming and J lost 6 bases; unmatched junction nucleotides: 2. The CDR3 loop spans 15 amino acids. The CDR3 loop is CASSDGLAGFNEQFF. The CDR3 coding sequence is TGTGCCAGCAGTGACGGACTAGCGGGATTCAATGAGCAGTTCTTC.

The V gene is TRBV7-8, the J gene TRBJ1-5, with D hard to call. Trimming removed 5 bases from V and 2 bases from J, with 16 bases in between. Per the germline V gene, CDR1 is SGHVS and CDR2 is FQNEAQ. This CDR3 comprises 16 residues. The CDR3 coding sequence is TGTGCCAGCAGCCCTAATCGGGGTAGTGGCAATCAGCCCCAGCATTTT. It encodes CASSPNRGSGNQPQHF.

The rearrangement uses TRBV10-3 and TRBJ2-1, with 14 bases lining up with TRBD2. The CDR3 runs to 20 residues. CDR1 and CDR2 (germline): ENHRY, SYGVKD. V gave up 4 bases and J gave up 2 bases; unmatched junction bases: 13. As DNA, the CDR3 is TGTGCCATCAGTGCCCGGGGAGGACTAGCGGGGGGCCCAACCTACAATGAGCAGTTCTTC. Its translation is CAISARGGLAGGPTYNEQFF.

J is TRBJ2-5 and V is TRBV5-4, with 9 bases fitting TRBD2. This CDR3 is built from 15 residues. Trimming removed 5 bases from V and 1 base from J; junction bases left unmatched: 6. Germline-derived CDR1 and CDR2 are SGHNT and YYREEE (reference sequence). Here the CDR3 DNA reads TGTGCCAGCAGGAGGCAGCGGGGGGCCCAAGAGACCCAGTACTTC. This gives the protein CASRRQRGAQETQYF.

This clone occurred once. DNA for the CDR3: TGCGCCAGCAGCATAGGGACAGGGGGTACGAACACTGAAGCTTTCTTT. It is translated as CASSIGTGGTNTEAFF. This chain connects TRBV5-1 to TRBJ1-1, with 11 bases that match TRBD1. The germline V gene encodes CDR1 SGHRS and CDR2 YFSETQ. The V segment lost 4 bases and the J segment 1 base; nucleotides outside the gene matches: 6. The CDR3 has 16 residues. The full variable domain, its missing parts supplied by reference TRBV5-1 and TRBJ1-1, is KAGVTQTPRYLIKTRGQQVTLSCSPISGHRSVSWYQQTPGQGLQFLFEYFSETQRNKGNFPGRFSGRQFSNSRSEMNVSTLELGDSALYLCASSIGTGGTNTEAFFGQGTRLTVV.

This chain uses TRBV9 with TRBJ2-1; D is unclear. The CDR3 has 12 residues. Per germline, CDR1 SGDLS and CDR2 YYNGEE. V lost 0 bases and J 5 bases, leaving 3 bases between the germline ends. The CDR3 reads CASSVGNNEQFF. The DNA of the CDR3 is TGTGCCAGCAGCGTAGGTAACAATGAGCAGTTCTTC.

This chain links TRBV7-2 with TRBJ1-5; D may be TRBD1 (5 bases). The CDR3 is made up of 14 amino acids. Germline V gene data show CDR1 as SGHTA and CDR2 as FQGNSA. V lost 6 bases to trimming and J lost 1 base, with 10 bases between them. This chain's CDR3 is CASSRDSSNQPQHF. In nucleotides, the CDR3 is TGTGCCAGCAGTCGGGACTCGAGCAATCAGCCCCAGCATTTT. The entire variable domain, with the rest obtained from reference TRBV7-2 and TRBJ1-5, is as follows: GAGVSQSPSNKVTEKGKDVELRCDPISGHTALYWYRQSLGQGLEFLIYFQGNSAPDKSGLPSDRFSAERTGGSVSTLTIQRTQQEDSAVYLCASSRDSSNQPQHFGDGTRLSIL.

V gene TRBV12-3 or TRBV12-4 combines with J gene TRBJ1-1; D is unclear. The CDR3 totals 13 residues. V gave up 1 base and J gave up 1 base, with 4 bases separating them. The CDR3 DNA reads as TGTGCCAGCAGTTTAGTACAGAACACTGAAGCTTTCTTT. Amino acid sequence: CASSLVQNTEAFF.

The chain joins TRBV7-7 to TRBJ2-5; 9 bases are shared with TRBD1. The germline V gene encodes CDR1 SSHAT and CDR2 FNYEAQ (reference sequence). The CDR3 loop spans 13 amino acids. The V segment lost 5 bases and the J segment 8 bases; nucleotides outside the gene matches: 6. In DNA, the CDR3 is TGTGCCAGCAGCCGCCAACAGGGGGCTACCCAGTACTTC. It is translated as CASSRQQGATQYF.